This T cell receptor beta chain was recorded in a study of shared clonotypes between healthy human individuals. Points from the study as a whole: Sharing across four donors was seen in 4% to 6.5% of naive CD4 clonotypes.

Germline V gene sequence: CDR1 SGHAT, CDR2 FQNNGV. CDR3 size: 14 residues. The junction had 8 bases not matched to a gene; V was cut back by 5 bases and J by 7 bases. Generated by immunoSEQ multiplex PCR, the TCRdb table keeps only in-frame clones and is missing some. The table includes under 1,100,000 clones, around 74% detected once. Details on this clone: Its antigen is not known.

The chain employs TRBV11-2 and TRBJ2-1, with TRBD1 matching 7 bases. Sequencing used memory CD4+ T cells sorted from blood. Subset given: CD45RA-negative fraction. The receptor was derived from a young man in good health. CDR3 amino acids: CASSLRQGMNEQFF. The CDR3 DNA reads TGTGCCAGCAGCCTACGACAGGGTATGAATGAGCAGTTCTTC. Complete variable domain (other parts from reference TRBV11-2 and TRBJ2-1): EAGVAQSPRYKIIEKRQSVAFWCNPISGHATLYWYQQILGQGPKLLIQFQNNGVVDDSQLPKDRFSAERLKGVDSTLKIQPAKLEDSAVYLCASSLRQGMNEQFFGPGTRLTVL.